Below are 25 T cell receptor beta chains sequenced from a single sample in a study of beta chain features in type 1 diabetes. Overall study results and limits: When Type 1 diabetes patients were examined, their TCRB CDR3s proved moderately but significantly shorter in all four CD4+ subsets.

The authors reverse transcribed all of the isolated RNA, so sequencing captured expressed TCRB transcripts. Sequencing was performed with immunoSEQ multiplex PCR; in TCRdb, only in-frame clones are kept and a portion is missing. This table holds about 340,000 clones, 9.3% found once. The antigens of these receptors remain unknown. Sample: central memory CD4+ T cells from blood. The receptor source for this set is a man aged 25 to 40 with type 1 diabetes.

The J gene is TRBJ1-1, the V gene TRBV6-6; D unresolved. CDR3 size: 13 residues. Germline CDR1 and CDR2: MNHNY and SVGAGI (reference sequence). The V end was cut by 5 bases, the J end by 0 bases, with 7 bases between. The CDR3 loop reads CASSRQMNTEAFF. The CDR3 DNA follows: TGTGCCAGCAGTAGACAAATGAACACTGAAGCTTTCTTT.

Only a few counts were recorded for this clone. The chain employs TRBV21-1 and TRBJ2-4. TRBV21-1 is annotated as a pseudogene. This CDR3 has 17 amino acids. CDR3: CASSKVWPSQAKNIQYF. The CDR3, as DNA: TGTGCCAGCAGCAAAGTTTGGCCGAGCCAAGCCAAAAACATTCAGTACTTC.

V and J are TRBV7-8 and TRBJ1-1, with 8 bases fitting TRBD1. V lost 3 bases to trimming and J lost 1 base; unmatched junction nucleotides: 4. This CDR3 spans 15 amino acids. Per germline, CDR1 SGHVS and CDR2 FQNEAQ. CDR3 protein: CASSLAGTGNTEAFF. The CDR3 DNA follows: TGTGCCAGCAGCTTGGCCGGGACAGGGAACACTGAAGCTTTCTTT.

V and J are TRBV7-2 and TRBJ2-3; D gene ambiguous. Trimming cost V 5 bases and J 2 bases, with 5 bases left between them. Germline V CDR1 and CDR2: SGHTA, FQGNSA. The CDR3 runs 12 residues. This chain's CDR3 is CASSQNTDTQYF. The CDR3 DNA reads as TGTGCCAGCAGCCAAAACACAGATACGCAGTATTTT. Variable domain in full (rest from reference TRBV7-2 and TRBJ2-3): GAGVSQSPSNKVTEKGKDVELRCDPISGHTALYWYRQSLGQGLEFLIYFQGNSAPDKSGLPSDRFSAERTGGSVSTLTIQRTQQEDSAVYLCASSQNTDTQYFGPGTRLTVL.

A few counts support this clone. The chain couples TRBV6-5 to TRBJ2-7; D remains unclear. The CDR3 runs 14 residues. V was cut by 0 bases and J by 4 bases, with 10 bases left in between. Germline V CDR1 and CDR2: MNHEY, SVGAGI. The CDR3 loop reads CASSYSGSMYEQYF. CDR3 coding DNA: TGTGCCAGCAGTTACTCGGGCAGTATGTACGAGCAGTACTTC.

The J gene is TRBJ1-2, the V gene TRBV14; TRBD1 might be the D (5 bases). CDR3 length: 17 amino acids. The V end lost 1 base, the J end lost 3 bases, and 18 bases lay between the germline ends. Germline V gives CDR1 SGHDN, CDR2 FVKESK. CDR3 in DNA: TGTGCCAGCAGCCAAGTCGGTACAGGTGCCGGCCACTATGGCTACACCTTC. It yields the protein CASSQVGTGAGHYGYTF.

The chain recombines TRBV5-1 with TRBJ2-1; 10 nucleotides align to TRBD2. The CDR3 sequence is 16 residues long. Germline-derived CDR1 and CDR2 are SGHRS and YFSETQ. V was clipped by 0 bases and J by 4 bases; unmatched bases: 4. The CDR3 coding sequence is TGCGCCAGCAGCTTGGAGTCTAGCGGGGGATACAATGAGCAGTTCTTC. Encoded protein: CASSLESSGGYNEQFF.

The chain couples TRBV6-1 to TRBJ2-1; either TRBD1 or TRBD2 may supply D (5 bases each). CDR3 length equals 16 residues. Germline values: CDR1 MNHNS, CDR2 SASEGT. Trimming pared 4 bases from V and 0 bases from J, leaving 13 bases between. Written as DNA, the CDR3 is TGTGCCAGCAGTGGCCGGGACGCCAGCTCCTACAATGAGCAGTTCTTC. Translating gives CASSGRDASSYNEQFF.

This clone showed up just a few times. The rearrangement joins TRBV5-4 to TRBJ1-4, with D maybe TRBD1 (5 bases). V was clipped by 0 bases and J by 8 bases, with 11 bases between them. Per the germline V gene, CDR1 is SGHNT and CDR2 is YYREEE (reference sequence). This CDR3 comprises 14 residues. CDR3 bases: TGTGCCAGCAGCTTGGAGGAGAGGGGCGAAAAACTGTTTTTT. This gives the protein CASSLEERGEKLFF.

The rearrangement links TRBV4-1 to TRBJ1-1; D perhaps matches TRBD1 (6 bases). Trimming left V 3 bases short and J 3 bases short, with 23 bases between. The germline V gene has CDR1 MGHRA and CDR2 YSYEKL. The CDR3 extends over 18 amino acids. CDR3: CASSQSRDSRPGDTEAFF. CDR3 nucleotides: TGCGCCAGCAGCCAGTCCCGGGATTCCCGCCCAGGGGACACTGAAGCTTTCTTT.

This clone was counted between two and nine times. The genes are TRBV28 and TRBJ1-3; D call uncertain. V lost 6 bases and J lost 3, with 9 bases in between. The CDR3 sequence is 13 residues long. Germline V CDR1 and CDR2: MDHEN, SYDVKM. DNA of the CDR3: TGTGCCAGCAGCCGGAGCTATGGAAACACCATATATTTT. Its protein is CASSRSYGNTIYF.

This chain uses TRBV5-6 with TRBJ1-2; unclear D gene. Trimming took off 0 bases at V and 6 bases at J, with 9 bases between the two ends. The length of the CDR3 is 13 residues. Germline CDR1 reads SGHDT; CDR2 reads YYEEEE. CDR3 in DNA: TGTGCCAGCAGCTTGGCTCTCCTGCATGGCTACACCTTC. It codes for CASSLALLHGYTF.

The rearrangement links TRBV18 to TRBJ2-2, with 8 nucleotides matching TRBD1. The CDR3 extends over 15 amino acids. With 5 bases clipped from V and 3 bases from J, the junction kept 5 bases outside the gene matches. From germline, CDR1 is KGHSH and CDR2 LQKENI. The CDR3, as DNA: TGTGCCAGCTCATCGACAGGGGCGGACACCGGGGAGCTGTTTTTT. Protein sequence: CASSSTGADTGELFF. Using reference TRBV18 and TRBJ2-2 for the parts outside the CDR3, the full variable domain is NAGVMQNPRHLVRRRGQEARLRCSPMKGHSHVYWYRQLPEEGLKFMVYLQKENIIDESGMPKERFSAEFPKEGPSILRIQQVVRGDSAAYFCASSSTGADTGELFFGEGSRLTVL.

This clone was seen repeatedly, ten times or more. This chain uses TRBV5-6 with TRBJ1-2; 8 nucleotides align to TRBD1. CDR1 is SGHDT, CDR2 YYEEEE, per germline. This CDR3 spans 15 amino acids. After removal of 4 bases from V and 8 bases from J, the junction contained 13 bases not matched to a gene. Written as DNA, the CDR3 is TGTGCCAGCAGCACCGCGGACAGGGTATTTGGCGGCTACACCTTC. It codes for CASSTADRVFGGYTF. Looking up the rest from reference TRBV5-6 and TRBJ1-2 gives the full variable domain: DAGVTQSPTHLIKTRGQQVTLRCSPKSGHDTVSWYQQALGQGPQFIFQYYEEEERQRGNFPDRFSGHQFPNYSSELNVNALLLGDSALYLCASSTADRVFGGYTFGSGTRLTVV.

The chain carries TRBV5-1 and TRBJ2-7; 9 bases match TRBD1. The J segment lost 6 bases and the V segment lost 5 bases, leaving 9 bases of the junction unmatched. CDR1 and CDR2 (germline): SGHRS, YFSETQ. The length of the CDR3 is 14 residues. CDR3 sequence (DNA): TGCGCCAGCAGTGATTTACAGGGGGCCGGCGAGCAGTACTTC. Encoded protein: CASSDLQGAGEQYF.

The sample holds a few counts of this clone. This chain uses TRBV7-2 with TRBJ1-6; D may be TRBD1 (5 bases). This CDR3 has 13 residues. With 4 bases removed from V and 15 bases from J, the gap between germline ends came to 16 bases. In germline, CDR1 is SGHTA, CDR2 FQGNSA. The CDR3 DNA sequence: TGTGCCAGCAGCTGGGGGGTTGGAAGGGACCTCCACTTT. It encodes CASSWGVGRDLHF.

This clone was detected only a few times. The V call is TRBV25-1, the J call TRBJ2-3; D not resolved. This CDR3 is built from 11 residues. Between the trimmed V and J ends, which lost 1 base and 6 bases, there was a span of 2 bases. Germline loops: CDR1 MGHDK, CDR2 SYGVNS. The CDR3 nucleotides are TGTGCCAGCAGTGAATTCGATACGCAGTATTTT. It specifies CASSEFDTQYF.

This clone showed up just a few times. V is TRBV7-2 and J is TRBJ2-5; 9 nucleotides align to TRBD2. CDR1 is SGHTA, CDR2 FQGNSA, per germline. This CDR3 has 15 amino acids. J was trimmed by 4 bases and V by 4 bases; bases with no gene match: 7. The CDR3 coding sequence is TGTGCCAGCAGCTCTAGCGGGGTACGGTCAGAGACCCAGTACTTC. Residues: CASSSSGVRSETQYF.

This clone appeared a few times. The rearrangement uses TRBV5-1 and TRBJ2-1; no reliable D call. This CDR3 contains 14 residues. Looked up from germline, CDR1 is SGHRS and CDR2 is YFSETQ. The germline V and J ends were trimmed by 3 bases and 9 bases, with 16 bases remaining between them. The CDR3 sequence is CASSSSLSTGEQFF. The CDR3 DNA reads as TGCGCCAGCAGCTCCAGTTTAAGCACCGGTGAGCAGTTCTTC.

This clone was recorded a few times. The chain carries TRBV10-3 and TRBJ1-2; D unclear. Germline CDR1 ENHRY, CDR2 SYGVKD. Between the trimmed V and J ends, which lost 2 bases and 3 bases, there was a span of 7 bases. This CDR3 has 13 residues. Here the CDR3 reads CAISENGDYGYTF. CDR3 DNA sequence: TGTGCCATCAGTGAGAACGGCGACTATGGCTACACCTTC.

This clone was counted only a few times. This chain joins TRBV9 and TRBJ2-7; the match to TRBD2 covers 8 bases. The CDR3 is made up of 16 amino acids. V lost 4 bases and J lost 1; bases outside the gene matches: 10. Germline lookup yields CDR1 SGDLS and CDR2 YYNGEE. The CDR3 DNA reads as TGTGCCAGCAGCCTAAGGGATAGCGGGGCTTCCTACGAGCAGTACTTC. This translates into CASSLRDSGASYEQYF. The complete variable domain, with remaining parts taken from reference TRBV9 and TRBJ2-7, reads DSGVTQTPKHLITATGQRVTLRCSPRSGDLSVYWYQQSLDQGLQFLIQYYNGEERAKGNILERFSAQQFPDLHSELNLSSLELGDSALYFCASSLRDSGASYEQYFGPGTRLTVT.

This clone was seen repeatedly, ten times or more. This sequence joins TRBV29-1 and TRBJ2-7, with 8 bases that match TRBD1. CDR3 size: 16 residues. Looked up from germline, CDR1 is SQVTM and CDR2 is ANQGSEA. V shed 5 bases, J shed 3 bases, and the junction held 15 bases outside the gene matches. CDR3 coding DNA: TGCAGCGTTACCACGGACAGGGTGCATCCCGACTACGAGCAGTACTTC. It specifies CSVTTDRVHPDYEQYF.

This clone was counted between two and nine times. The CDR3 DNA reads TGTGCCAGTGGCGGGACAGGGTCGTCCACTGAAGCTTTCTTT. Protein sequence: CASGGTGSSTEAFF. J is TRBJ1-1 and V is TRBV19, with TRBD1 matching 9 bases. The V gene's germline CDR1 is LNHDA and CDR2 SQIVND (reference sequence). After removal of 8 bases from V and 4 bases from J, the junction contained 8 bases not matched to a gene. CDR3 length equals 14 residues.

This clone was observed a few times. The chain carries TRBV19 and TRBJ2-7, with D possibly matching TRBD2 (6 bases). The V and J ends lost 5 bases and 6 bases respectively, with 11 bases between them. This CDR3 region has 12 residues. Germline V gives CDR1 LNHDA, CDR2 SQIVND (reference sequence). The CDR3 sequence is CASSFRESEQYF. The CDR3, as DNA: TGTGCCAGTAGTTTCCGGGAGTCCGAGCAGTACTTC.

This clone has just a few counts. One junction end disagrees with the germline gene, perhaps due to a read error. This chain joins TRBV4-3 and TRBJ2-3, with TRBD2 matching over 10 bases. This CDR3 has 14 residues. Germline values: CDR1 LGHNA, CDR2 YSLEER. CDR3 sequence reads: CASSEERGGPTQYF. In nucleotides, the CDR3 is TGCGCCAGCAGCGAAGAGCGGGGGGGCCCTACGCAGTATTTT.